This paragraph covers one T cell receptor (beta chain) sequence. Antigen specificity is unknown. This record comes from a study of OX40 agonist ivuxolimab in advanced cancers. Study summary: Melanoma, hepatocellular carcinoma, head and neck or renal cell cancer occurred in dose-escalation patients.

Libraries were prepared by immunoSEQ multiplex PCR; TCRdb keeps only in-frame clonotypes and omits some of them. The data contain around 95,000 clones, roughly 93% of them singletons. CDR3 size: 12 residues. After removal of 5 bases from V and 7 bases from J, the junction contained 3 bases not matched to a gene. Germline lookup yields CDR1 SGHNT and CDR2 YENEEA. Study-wide findings and caveats: Certain nonresponders additionally had low normalized T-cell clonal expansion.

Blood got drawn at baseline, again on cycle 4 day 1, and then on cycle 7 day 1. V usage is TRBV11-3 and J usage is TRBJ1-1; 8 positions agree with TRBD1. This TCR was sampled from an adult with an advanced solid tumor such as melanoma, head and neck, liver or kidney cancer. The source material was CD4+ or CD8+ T cells sorted from blood, sampled in a trial of the OX40 agonist ivuxolimab. CDR3 sequence reads: CASSRDRGEAFF. The CDR3 DNA sequence: TGTGCCAGCAGCCGTGACAGGGGTGAAGCTTTCTTT.